The table lists the clone carrying this T cell receptor (beta chain) with many counts. How the authors handled the data: From reference gene primer amplification, estimates of nucleated cell counts were derived. The repertoire was sequenced with immunoSEQ multiplex PCR; TCRdb's copy has only in-frame clones and lacks some. V, J and clone size were drawn from that table, and D and trimming were deduced from the DNA. Of roughly 100,000 clones listed, more than 75% are singletons. V gave up 6 bases and J gave up 2 bases, with 14 bases separating them. CDR1 and CDR2 (germline): MDHEN, SYDVKM. This CDR3 is 14 amino acids long. This sample is part of a study of blood T cell repertoires in COVID-19. Study details: Sources were T cells, B-cell-depleted T cells, or PBMCs; the material itself was cDNA or gDNA.

The rearrangement joins TRBV28 to TRBJ2-7; D unclear. The sample was peripheral blood. The receptor was isolated from a man between 60 and 70 years old with active or convalescent COVID-19. The CDR3 loop is CASRRPLWTYEQYF. The CDR3 nucleotides read TGTGCCAGCAGGCGGCCGTTGTGGACCTACGAGCAGTACTTC.